This T cell receptor (beta chain) was found in a study of blood T cell repertoires in COVID-19. About the study: Acute and convalescent COVID-19 specimens originated in the United States, Italy and Spain.

Source study methods: Quantification of nucleated cells was approximated via reference gene primer amplification. Clones were read by immunoSEQ multiplex PCR, and TCRdb kept only the in-frame ones, dropping some. D and trimming come from the DNA, and the V and J calls and clone size come from that table. This table has 300,000 to 350,000 clones, around 91% appearing once. Cohort allocation depended upon clinical history that participants reported. The length of the CDR3 is 15 residues. Germline values: CDR1 LGHDT, CDR2 YNNKEL (reference sequence). The germline V and J ends were trimmed by 4 bases and 0 bases, with 10 bases remaining between them.

The receptor was derived from a woman aged 18-30 years with acute COVID-19. The sample taken for sequencing was PBMCs or T cells enriched from blood (not recorded which). The chain joins TRBV3-1 (or the pseudogene TRBV3-2) to TRBJ1-3; D remains unclear. CDR3 sequence: CASSPPGLSGNTIYF. CDR3 nucleotide sequence: TGTGCCAGCAGCCCCCCGGGTCTCTCTGGAAACACCATATATTTT.